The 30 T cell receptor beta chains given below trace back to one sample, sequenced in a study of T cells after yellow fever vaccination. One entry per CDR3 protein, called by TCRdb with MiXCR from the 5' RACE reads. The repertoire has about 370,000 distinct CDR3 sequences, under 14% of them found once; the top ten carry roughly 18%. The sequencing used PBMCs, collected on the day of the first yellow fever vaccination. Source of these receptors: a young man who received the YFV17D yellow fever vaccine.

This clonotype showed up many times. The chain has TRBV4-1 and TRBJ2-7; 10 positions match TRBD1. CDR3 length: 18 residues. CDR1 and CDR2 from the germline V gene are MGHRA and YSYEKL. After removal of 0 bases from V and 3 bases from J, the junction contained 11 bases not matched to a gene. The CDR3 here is CASSQDRGTGDLFYEQYV. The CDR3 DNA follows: TGCGCCAGCAGCCAAGATCGAGGGACAGGGGACCTATTCTACGAGCAGTACGTC.

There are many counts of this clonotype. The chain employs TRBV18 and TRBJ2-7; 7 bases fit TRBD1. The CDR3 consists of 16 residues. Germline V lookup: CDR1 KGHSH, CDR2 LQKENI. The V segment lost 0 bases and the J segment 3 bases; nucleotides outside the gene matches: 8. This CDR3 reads CASSPPGTGVLYEQYF. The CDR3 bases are TGTGCCAGCTCACCACCGGGTACAGGGGTCCTCTACGAGCAGTACTTC.

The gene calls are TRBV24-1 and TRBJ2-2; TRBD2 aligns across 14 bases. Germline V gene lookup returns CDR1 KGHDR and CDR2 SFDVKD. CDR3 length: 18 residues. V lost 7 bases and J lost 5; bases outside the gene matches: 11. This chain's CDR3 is CATRSGTSGGSWTGELFF. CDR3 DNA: TGTGCCACCAGATCCGGGACTAGCGGGGGAAGTTGGACCGGGGAGCTGTTTTTT.

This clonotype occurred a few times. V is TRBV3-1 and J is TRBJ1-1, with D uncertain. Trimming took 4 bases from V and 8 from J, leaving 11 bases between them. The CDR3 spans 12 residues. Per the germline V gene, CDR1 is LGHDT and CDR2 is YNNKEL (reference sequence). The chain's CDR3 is CASSLTAGEAFF. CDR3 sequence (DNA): TGTGCCAGCAGCCTTACTGCAGGAGAAGCTTTCTTT.

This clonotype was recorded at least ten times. The CDR3 DNA reads TGTGCCAGCAGCTTAACTAGTTATACAGATACGCAGTATTTT. Its translation: CASSLTSYTDTQYF. The rearrangement links TRBV7-8 to TRBJ2-3, with D possibly matching TRBD2 (5 bases). Germline assignment: CDR1 SGHVS and CDR2 FQNEAQ. V gave up 2 bases and J gave up 3 bases, with 9 bases separating them. This CDR3 contains 14 residues.

The DNA of the CDR3 is TGTGCCAGCAGCTTGGTTACAGGGGGCTGGAACACTGAAGCTTTCTTT. Translation: CASSLVTGGWNTEAFF. The chain combines TRBV5-5 with TRBJ1-1, with 9 bases identical to TRBD1. The germline V gene encodes CDR1 SGHKS and CDR2 YYEKEE (reference sequence). V was pared by 0 bases and J by 1 base, with 4 bases of the junction left unmatched. This CDR3 spans 16 amino acids.

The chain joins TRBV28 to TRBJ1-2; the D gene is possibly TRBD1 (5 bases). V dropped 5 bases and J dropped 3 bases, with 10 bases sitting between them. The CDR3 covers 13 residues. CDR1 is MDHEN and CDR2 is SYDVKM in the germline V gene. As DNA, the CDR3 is TGTGCCAGCAGTATTGACAGCTACTATGGCTACACCTTC. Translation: CASSIDSYYGYTF.

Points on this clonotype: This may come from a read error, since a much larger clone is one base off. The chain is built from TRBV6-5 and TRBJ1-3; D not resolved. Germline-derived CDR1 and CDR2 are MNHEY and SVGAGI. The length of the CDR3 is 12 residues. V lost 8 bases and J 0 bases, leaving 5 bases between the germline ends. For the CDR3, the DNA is TGTGCCAGCGGCAACTCTGGAAACACCATATATTTT. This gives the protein CASGNSGNTIYF.

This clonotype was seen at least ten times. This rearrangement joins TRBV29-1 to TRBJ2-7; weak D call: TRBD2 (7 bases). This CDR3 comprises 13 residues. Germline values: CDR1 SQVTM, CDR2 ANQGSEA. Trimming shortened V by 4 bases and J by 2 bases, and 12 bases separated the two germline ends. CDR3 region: CSVVGGHTYEQYF. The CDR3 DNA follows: TGCAGCGTTGTGGGGGGGCATACCTACGAGCAGTACTTC.

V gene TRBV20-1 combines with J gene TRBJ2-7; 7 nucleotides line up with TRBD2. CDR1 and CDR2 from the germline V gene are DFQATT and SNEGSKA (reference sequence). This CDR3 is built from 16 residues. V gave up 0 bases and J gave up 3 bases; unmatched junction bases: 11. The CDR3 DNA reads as TGCAGTGCTAGAGATCATTCAGCGGGGCCTAACTACGAGCAGTACTTC. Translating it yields CSARDHSAGPNYEQYF.

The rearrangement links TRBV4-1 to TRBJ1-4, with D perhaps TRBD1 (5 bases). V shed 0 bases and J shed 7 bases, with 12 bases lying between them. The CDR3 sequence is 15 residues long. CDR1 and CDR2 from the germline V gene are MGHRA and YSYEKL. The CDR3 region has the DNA TGCGCCAGCAGCCAAGACGGGGCCGGTAGTGAAAAACTGTTTTTT. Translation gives CASSQDGAGSEKLFF.

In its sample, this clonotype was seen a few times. The DNA of the CDR3 is TGCAGCGCTCCCAGGGAGGGGACTGAAGCTTTCTTT. Translating it yields CSAPREGTEAFF. This chain connects TRBV29-1 to TRBJ1-1, with a tentative D call TRBD1 (5 bases). This CDR3 is 12 amino acids long. Germline loops: CDR1 SQVTM, CDR2 ANQGSEA. V shed 7 bases and J shed 5 bases, with 14 bases lying between them.

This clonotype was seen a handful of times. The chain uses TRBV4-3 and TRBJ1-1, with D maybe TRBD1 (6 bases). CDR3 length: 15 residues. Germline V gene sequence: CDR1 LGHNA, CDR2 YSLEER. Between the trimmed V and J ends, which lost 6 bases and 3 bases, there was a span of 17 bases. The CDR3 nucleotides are TGCGCCAGCAGTCAATCCCCGGGGGGCTACACTGAAGCTTTCTTT. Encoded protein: CASSQSPGGYTEAFF.

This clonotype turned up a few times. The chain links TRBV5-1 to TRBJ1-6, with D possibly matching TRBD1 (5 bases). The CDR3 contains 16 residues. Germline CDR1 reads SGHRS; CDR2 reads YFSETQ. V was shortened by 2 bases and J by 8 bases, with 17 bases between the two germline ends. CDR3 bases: TGCGCCAGCAGCTTAAATCCACGTGGGGGTTATTCACCCCTCCACTTT. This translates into CASSLNPRGGYSPLHF.

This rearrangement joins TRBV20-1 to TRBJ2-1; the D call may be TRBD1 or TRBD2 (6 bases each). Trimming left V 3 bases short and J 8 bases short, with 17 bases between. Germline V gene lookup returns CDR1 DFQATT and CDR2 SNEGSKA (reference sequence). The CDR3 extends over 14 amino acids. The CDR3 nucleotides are TGCAGTGCTAGTAGGTCGTCGGGGGCATATGAGCAGTTCTTC. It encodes CSASRSSGAYEQFF.

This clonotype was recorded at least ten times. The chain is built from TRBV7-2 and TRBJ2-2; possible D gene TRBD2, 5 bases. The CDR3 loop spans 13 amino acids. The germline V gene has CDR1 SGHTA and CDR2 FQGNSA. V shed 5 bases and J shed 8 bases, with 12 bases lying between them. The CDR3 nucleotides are TGTGCCAGCAGCCTACAGTGGAGGGGGGAGCTGTTTTTT. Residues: CASSLQWRGELFF.

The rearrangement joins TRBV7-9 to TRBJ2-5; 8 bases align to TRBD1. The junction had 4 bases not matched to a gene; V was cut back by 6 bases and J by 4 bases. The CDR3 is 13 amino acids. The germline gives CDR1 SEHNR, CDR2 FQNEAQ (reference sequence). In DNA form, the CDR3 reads TGTGCCAGCAGACCCGGACAGGGAGAGACCCAGTACTTC. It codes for CASRPGQGETQYF. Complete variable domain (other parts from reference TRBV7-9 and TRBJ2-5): DTGVSQNPRHKITKRGQNVTFRCDPISEHNRLYWYRQTLGQGPEFLTYFQNEAQLEKSRLLSDRFSAERPKGSFSTLEIQRTEQGDSAMYLCASRPGQGETQYFGPGTRLLVL.

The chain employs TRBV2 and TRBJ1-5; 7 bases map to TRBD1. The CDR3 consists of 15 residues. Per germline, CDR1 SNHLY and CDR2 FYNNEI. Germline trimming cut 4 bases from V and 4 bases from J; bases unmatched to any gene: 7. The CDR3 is CASSGGQALNQPQHF. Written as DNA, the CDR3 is TGTGCCAGCAGTGGTGGACAGGCTTTGAATCAGCCCCAGCATTTT.

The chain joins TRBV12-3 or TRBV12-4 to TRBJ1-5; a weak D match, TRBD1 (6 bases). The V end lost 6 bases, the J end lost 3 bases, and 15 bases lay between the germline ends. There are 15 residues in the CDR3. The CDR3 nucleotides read TGTGCCAGCAGAAGGGGGAGACAGATCAATCAGCCCCAGCATTTT. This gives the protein CASRRGRQINQPQHF.

The CDR3 coding sequence is TGTGCCAGCAGCCACGAACCGGGACAGGGGGCCTACGAGCAGTACTTC. The encoded protein is CASSHEPGQGAYEQYF. This chain links TRBV12-3 or TRBV12-4 with TRBJ2-7, with 11 bases aligning to TRBD1. V lost 6 bases to trimming and J lost 2 bases; unmatched junction nucleotides: 9. The CDR3 is 16 amino acids.

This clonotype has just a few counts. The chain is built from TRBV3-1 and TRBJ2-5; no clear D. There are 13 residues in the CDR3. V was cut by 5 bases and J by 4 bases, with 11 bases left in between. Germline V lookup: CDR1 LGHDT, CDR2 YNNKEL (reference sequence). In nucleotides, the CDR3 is TGTGCCAGCAGCTACTCGACTGGAGAGACCCAGTACTTC. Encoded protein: CASSYSTGETQYF.

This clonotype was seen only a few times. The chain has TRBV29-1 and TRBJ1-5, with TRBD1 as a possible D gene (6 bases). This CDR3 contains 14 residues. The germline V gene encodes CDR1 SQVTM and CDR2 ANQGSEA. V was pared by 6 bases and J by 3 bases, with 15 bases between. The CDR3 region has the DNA TGCAGCGTCTCGCCGGGACACCTCAATCAGCCCCAGCATTTT. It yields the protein CSVSPGHLNQPQHF.

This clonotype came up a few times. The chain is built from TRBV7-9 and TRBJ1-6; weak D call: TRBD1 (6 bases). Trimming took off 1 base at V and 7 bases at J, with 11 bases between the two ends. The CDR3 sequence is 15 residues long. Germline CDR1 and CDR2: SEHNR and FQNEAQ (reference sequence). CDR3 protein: CASSLVSQGNSPLHF. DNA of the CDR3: TGTGCCAGCAGCTTAGTATCGCAGGGGAATTCACCCCTCCACTTT.

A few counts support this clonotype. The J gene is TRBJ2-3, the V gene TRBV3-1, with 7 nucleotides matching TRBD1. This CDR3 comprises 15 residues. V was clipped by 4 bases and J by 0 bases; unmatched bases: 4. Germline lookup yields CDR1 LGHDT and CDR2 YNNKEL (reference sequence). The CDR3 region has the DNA TGTGCCAGCAGCCTGGGACAGTCTAGCACAGATACGCAGTATTTT. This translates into CASSLGQSSTDTQYF.

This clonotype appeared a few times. In nucleotides, the CDR3 is TGCAGTGCTAGAGATCAGGGCGCGAACTATGGCTACACCTTC. Amino acid sequence: CSARDQGANYGYTF. This rearrangement joins TRBV20-1 to TRBJ1-2; TRBD1 is a possible D gene (5 bases). The CDR3 extends over 14 amino acids. From germline, CDR1 is DFQATT and CDR2 SNEGSKA (reference sequence). Trimming took 0 bases from V and 2 from J, leaving 10 bases between them.

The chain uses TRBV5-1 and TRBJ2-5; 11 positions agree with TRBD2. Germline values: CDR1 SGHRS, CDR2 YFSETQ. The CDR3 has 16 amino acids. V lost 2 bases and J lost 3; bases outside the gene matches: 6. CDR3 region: CASSFGVSGGEETQYF. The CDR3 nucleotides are TGCGCCAGCAGCTTTGGTGTTAGCGGGGGGGAAGAGACCCAGTACTTC.

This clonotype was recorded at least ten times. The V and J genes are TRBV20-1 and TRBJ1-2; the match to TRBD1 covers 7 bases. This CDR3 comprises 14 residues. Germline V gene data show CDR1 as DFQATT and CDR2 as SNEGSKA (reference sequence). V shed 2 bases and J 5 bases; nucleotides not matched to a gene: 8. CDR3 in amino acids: CSARRRGRVYGYTF. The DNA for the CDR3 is TGCAGTGCTAGAAGGAGGGGGCGGGTTTATGGCTACACCTTC.

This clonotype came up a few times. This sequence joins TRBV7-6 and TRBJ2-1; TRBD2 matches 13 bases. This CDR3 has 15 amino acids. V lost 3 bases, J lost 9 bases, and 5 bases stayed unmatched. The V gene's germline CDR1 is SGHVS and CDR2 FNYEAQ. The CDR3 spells CASSFGGLAGVEQFF. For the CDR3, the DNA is TGTGCCAGCAGCTTCGGCGGACTAGCGGGGGTTGAGCAGTTCTTC.

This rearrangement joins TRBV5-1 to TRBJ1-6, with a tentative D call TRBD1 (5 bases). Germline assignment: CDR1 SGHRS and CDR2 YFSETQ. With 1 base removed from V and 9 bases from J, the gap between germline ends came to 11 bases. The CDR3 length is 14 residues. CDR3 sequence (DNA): TGCGCCAGCAGCTTGCCAGGGTGGGGTTCACCCCTCCACTTT. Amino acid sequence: CASSLPGWGSPLHF.

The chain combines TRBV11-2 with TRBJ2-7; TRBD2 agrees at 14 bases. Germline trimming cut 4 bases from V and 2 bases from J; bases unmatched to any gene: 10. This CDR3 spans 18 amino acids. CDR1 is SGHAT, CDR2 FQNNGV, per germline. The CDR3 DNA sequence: TGTGCCAGCAGCTCCCCAAGGGGGACTAGCGGGGGTGCCTACGAGCAGTACTTC. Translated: CASSSPRGTSGGAYEQYF.